This TCR beta chain was profiled in a study of control samples from healthy donors and cancer patients. TCRdb's copy holds only in-frame clones and misses some; the assay was immunoSEQ multiplex PCR. This table holds about 150,000 clones, around 90% found once. V lost 2 bases and J lost 0; bases outside the gene matches: 3. Germline-derived CDR1 and CDR2 are ENHRY and SYGVKD. CDR3 size: 16 residues. The TCR sequence derives from a young woman in good health. The sequenced sample consisted of blood. This sequence joins TRBV10-3 and TRBJ1-5, with 8 bases lining up with TRBD1. The CDR3 coding sequence is TGTGCCATCAGTGAGACCACAGGGGGTAGCAATCAGCCCCAGCATTTT. Its protein product is CAISETTGGSNQPQHF.